The 12 T cell receptor beta chains reported below all come from one sample, sequenced in a study of T cells in Graves' hyperthyroidism and ophthalmopathy. The source material, RNA transcripts, was used to amplify TCR beta CDR3 regions. The primer set for the first-round RT-PCR of the TCR CDR3 was HTBI. One entry per CDR3 protein results from TCRdb running MiXCR on the multiplex PCR reads. Of approximately 590,000 distinct CDR3 sequences in the sample, approximately 14% were seen once. The sample consisted of blood. Receptors originate from a woman aged 25 to 39 with Graves' hyperthyroidism.

This clonotype was observed at least ten times. The CDR3 here is CASSFDQSSYEQYF. The CDR3, as DNA: TGTGCCAGCAGCTTTGACCAGAGCTCCTACGAGCAGTACTTC. The chain links TRBV7-2 to TRBJ2-7; D is undetermined. V gave up 3 bases and J gave up 0 bases, with 9 bases separating them. The CDR3 spans 14 residues. Germline values: CDR1 SGHTA, CDR2 FQGNSA.

This clonotype was counted many times. The V call is TRBV5-6, the J call TRBJ1-1; 9 bases are shared with TRBD1. CDR1 and CDR2 (germline): SGHDT, YYEEEE. The CDR3 has 19 residues. V lost 3 bases, J lost 1 base, and 16 bases stayed unmatched. The CDR3 is CASSSPNLLRTGENTEAFF. CDR3 bases: TGTGCCAGCAGCTCACCGAATCTACTCCGGACAGGGGAGAACACTGAAGCTTTCTTT. Complete variable domain (other parts from reference TRBV5-6 and TRBJ1-1): DAGVTQSPTHLIKTRGQQVTLRCSPKSGHDTVSWYQQALGQGPQFIFQYYEEEERQRGNFPDRFSGHQFPNYSSELNVNALLLGDSALYLCASSSPNLLRTGENTEAFFGQGTRLTVV.

This clonotype was counted many times. The CDR3: CASSPPGGLETQYF. The CDR3 coding sequence is TGTGCCAGCTCACCACCGGGCGGGTTGGAGACCCAGTACTTC. The rearrangement links TRBV18 to TRBJ2-5; a possible D gene is TRBD2 (5 bases). V was shortened by 0 bases and J by 5 bases, with 10 bases between the two germline ends. There are 14 residues in the CDR3. Germline V gene data show CDR1 as KGHSH and CDR2 as LQKENI.

The chain joins TRBV19 to TRBJ2-1; 12 bases align to TRBD2. Germline loops: CDR1 LNHDA, CDR2 SQIVND (reference sequence). The CDR3 has 15 amino acids. Germline trimming cut 4 bases from V and 7 bases from J; bases unmatched to any gene: 5. CDR3 nucleotides: TGTGCCAGTAGTACCTCTAGCGGGAGGGGGAATGAGCAGTTCTTC. Its translation: CASSTSSGRGNEQFF.

Many counts were recorded for this clonotype. This rearrangement joins TRBV7-2 to TRBJ2-7; D is undetermined. The length of the CDR3 is 13 residues. Trimming shortened V by 5 bases and J by 5 bases, and 13 bases separated the two germline ends. Germline values: CDR1 SGHTA, CDR2 FQGNSA. The CDR3 DNA is TGTGCCAGCAGCCCAAGTCCGGACCACGAGCAGTACTTC. The encoded protein is CASSPSPDHEQYF. The variable domain in full, with the rest retrieved from reference TRBV7-2 and TRBJ2-7, is GAGVSQSPSNKVTEKGKDVELRCDPISGHTALYWYRQSLGQGLEFLIYFQGNSAPDKSGLPSDRFSAERTGGSVSTLTIQRTQQEDSAVYLCASSPSPDHEQYFGPGTRLTVT.

V and J are TRBV7-9 and TRBJ2-2, with a tentative D call TRBD2 (6 bases). The length of the CDR3 is 15 residues. With 6 bases removed from V and 5 bases from J, the gap between germline ends came to 16 bases. CDR1 and CDR2 from the germline V gene are SEHNR and FQNEAQ (reference sequence). The CDR3 DNA reads as TGTGCCAGCAGGCCGGGACTGGAGCGGACCGGGGAGCTGTTTTTT. Residues: CASRPGLERTGELFF.

This clonotype was recorded at least ten times. The chain combines TRBV12-3 or TRBV12-4 with TRBJ2-7; D not resolved. The CDR3 is 12 residues long. Between the trimmed V and J ends, which lost 1 base and 6 bases, there was a span of 7 bases. The CDR3 DNA reads TGTGCCAGCAGTTTAGGGTTACGCGAGCAGTACTTC. This translates into CASSLGLREQYF.

V usage is TRBV13 and J usage is TRBJ2-6; TRBD1 might be the D (6 bases). The CDR3 spans 18 residues. The V gene lost 6 bases and the J gene lost 0 bases, with 18 bases spanning the gap. Germline values: CDR1 PRHDT, CDR2 FYEKMQ (reference sequence). The CDR3 spells CASRPTDRFLSGANVLTF. The CDR3 DNA sequence: TGTGCCAGCAGGCCAACCGACAGGTTTCTCTCTGGGGCCAACGTCCTGACTTTC. Full variable domain (remainder filled in from reference TRBV13 and TRBJ2-6): AAGVIQSPRHLIKEKRETATLKCYPIPRHDTVYWYQQGPGQDPQFLISFYEKMQSDKGSIPDRFSAQQFSDYHSELNMSSLELGDSALYFCASRPTDRFLSGANVLTFGAGSRLTVL.

This chain uses TRBV27 with TRBJ1-5, with 7 bases aligning to TRBD1. Germline values: CDR1 MNHEY, CDR2 SMNVEV (reference sequence). The CDR3 spans 17 residues. The V gene end was trimmed by 2 bases and the J gene end by 3 bases; junction bases not matched to a gene: 10. In DNA, the CDR3 is TGTGCCAGCAGTTTAATCGGGGGGACAGTACCCAATCAGCCCCAGCATTTT. Protein sequence: CASSLIGGTVPNQPQHF.

In this sample, this clonotype turned up many times. The V call is TRBV7-6, the J call TRBJ1-1; D ambiguous. The CDR3 is made up of 16 amino acids. Per germline, CDR1 SGHVS and CDR2 FNYEAQ. V lost 4 bases to trimming and J lost 0 bases, with 15 bases between them. In nucleotides, the CDR3 is TGTGCCAGCAGCTCCCAGACGGGGAGGCTGAACACTGAAGCTTTCTTT. As protein: CASSSQTGRLNTEAFF.

This clonotype was seen a few times. The rearrangement joins TRBV11-2 to TRBJ2-5; the match to TRBD1 covers 8 bases. This CDR3 contains 14 residues. V dropped 5 bases and J dropped 4; count of bases not matched to a gene: 6. Germline V gives CDR1 SGHAT, CDR2 FQNNGV. The CDR3 nucleotides are TGTGCCAGCAGCAGCCCGACAGGGGCAGAGACCCAGTACTTC. As protein: CASSSPTGAETQYF.

This clonotype was counted a few times. The chain uses TRBV3-1 and TRBJ1-2, with D hard to call. The V gene lost 0 bases and the J gene lost 3 bases, with 8 bases spanning the gap. CDR3 length equals 14 residues. CDR1 and CDR2 from the germline V gene are LGHDT and YNNKEL (reference sequence). The DNA of the CDR3 is TGTGCCAGCAGCCAAGATGCCGGAGACTATGGCTACACCTTC. It codes for CASSQDAGDYGYTF.